The clone carrying this T cell receptor (beta chain) was seen ten or more times. What it binds is not known. The data originate from a study of CD8+CD57+ T cells in acquired aplastic anemia. Whole-study context: The mean DNA yield obtained from sorted CD4+ and CD8+ cells came to 3 to 4 ug. Healthy donors gave 10 million or so reads on average for CD4+ cells. Overall study results and limits: Patients and controls had CD8+ Simpson's diversity values that were not significantly distinct. Patients and controls shared twenty-nine CD8+ CDR3 sequences, highly expressed in patients.

Template material for TCR beta VDJ and CDR3 profiling consisted of genomic DNA. TCRdb ran MiXCR on the reads and lists one entry per CDR3 protein. Seen here are about 220,000 distinct CDR3 sequences, 30% to 40% observed once, and the top ten hold about 1.1%. CDR3 size: 15 residues. The germline CDR1 and CDR2 sequences are SGHDT and YYEEEE. V gave up 3 bases and J gave up 4 bases, with 16 bases separating them. This TCR derives from a human donor in good health, serving as a control. The genes are TRBV5-6 and TRBJ1-1; D is perhaps TRBD1 (5 bases). The material sequenced was sorted CD4+, CD8+, or CD8+CD57+ T cells (not recorded which) from PBMCs. The CDR3 here is CASSSSRVGGTEAFF. CDR3 nucleotides: TGTGCCAGCAGCTCATCGCGAGTTGGGGGCACTGAAGCTTTCTTT.